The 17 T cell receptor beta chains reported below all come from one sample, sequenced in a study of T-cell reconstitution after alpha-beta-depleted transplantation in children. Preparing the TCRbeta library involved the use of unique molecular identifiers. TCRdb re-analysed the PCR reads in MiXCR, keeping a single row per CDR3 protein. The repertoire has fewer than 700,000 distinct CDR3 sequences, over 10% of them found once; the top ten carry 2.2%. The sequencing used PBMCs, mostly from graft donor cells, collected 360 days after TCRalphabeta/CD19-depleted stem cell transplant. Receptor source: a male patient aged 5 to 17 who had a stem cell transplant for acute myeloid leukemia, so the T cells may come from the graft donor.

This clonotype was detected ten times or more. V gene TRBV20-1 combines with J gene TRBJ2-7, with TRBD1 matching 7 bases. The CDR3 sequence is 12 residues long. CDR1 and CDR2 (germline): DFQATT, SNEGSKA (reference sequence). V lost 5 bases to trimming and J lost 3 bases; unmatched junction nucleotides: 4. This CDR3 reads CSARDSFYEQYF. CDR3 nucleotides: TGCAGTGCTCGGGACAGCTTCTACGAGCAGTACTTC.

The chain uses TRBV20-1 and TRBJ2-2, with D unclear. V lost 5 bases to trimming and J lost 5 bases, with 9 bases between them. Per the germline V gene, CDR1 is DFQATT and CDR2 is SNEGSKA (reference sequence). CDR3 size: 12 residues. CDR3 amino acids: CSAELETGELFF. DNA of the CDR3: TGCAGTGCTGAGCTAGAGACCGGGGAGCTGTTTTTT.

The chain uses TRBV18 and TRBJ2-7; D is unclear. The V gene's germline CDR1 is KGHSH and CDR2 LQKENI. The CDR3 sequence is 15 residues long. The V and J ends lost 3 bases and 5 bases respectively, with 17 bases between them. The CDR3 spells CASSPLAGTKDEQYF. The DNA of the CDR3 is TGTGCCAGCTCACCTTTGGCAGGTACGAAAGACGAGCAGTACTTC.

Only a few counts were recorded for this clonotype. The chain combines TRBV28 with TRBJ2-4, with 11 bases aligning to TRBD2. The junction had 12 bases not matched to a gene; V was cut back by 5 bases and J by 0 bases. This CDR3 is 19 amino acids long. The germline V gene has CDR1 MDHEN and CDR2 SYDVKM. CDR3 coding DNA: TGTGCCAGCAGTCGTACTACTAGCGGGGGAAGATTAGCCAAAAACATTCAGTACTTC. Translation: CASSRTTSGGRLAKNIQYF.

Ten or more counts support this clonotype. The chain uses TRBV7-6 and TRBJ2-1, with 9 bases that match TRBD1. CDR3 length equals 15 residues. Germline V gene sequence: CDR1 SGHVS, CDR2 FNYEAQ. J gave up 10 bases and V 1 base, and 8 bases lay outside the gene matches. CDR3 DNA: TGTGCCAGCAGCTTAGTTACAGGGGGCGCATGGGAGCAGTTCTTC. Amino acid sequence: CASSLVTGGAWEQFF.

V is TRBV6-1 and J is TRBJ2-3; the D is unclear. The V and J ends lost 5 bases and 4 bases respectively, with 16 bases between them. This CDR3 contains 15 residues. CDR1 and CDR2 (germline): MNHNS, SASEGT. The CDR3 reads CASSPTPGWADTQYF. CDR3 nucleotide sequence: TGTGCCAGCAGTCCGACCCCGGGTTGGGCAGATACGCAGTATTTT.

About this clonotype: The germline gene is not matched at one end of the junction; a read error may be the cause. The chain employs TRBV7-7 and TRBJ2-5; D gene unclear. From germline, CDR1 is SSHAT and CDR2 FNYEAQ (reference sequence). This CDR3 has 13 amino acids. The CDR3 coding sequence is TGTGCTAGCAGTAACTCAAGACAAGAGACCCAGTACTTC. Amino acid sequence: CASSNSRQETQYF.

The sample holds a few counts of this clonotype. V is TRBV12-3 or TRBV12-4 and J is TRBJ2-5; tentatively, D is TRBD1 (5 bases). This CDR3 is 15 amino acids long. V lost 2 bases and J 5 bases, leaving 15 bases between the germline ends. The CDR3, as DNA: TGTGCCAGCAGTTTAATAAGGGGCCATTCGGAGACCCAGTACTTC. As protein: CASSLIRGHSETQYF.

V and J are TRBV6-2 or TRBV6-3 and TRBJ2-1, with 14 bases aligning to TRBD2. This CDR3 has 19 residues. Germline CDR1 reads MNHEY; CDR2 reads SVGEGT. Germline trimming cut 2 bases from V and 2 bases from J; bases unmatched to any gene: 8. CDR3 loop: CASSYGGLAGEGAYNEQFF. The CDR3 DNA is TGTGCCAGCAGTTACGGGGGACTAGCGGGAGAGGGGGCCTACAATGAGCAGTTCTTC.

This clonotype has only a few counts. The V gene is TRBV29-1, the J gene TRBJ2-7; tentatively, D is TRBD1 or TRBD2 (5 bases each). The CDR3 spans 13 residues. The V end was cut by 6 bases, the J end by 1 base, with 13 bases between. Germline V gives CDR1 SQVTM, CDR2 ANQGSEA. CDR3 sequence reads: CSVGTAPSYEQYF. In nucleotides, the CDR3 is TGCAGCGTGGGGACGGCACCTTCCTACGAGCAGTACTTC.

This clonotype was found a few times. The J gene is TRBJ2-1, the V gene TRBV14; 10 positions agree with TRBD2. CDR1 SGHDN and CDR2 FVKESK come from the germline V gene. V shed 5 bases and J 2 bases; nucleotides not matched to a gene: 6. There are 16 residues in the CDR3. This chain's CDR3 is CASSSDSGRPYNEQFF. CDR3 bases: TGTGCCAGCAGCTCCGATAGCGGGAGGCCCTACAATGAGCAGTTCTTC.

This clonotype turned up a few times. The CDR3 is CASSRLAGRYYEQYF. The CDR3 DNA reads TGTGCCAGCAGCAGACTAGCGGGGCGTTACTACGAGCAGTACTTC. This sequence joins TRBV6-1 and TRBJ2-7; 11 bases line up with TRBD2. This CDR3 has 15 amino acids. Trimming at V came to 6 bases and at J to 3 bases, leaving 7 bases not matched to a gene. The germline CDR1 and CDR2 sequences are MNHNS and SASEGT.

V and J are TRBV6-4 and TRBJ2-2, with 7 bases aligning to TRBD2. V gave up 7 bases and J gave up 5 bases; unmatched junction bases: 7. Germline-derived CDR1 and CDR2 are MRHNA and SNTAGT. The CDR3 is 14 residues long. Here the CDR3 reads CASIFGGGTGELFF. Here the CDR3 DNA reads TGTGCCAGCATCTTCGGCGGGGGAACCGGGGAGCTGTTTTTT.

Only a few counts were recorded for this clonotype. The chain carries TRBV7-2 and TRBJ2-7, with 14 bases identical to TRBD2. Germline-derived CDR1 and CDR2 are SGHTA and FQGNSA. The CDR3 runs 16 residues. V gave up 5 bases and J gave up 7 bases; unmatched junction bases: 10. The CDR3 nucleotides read TGTGCCAGCAGCCTCCGCGGGACTAGCGGGAGTAAGGAGCAGTACTTC. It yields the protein CASSLRGTSGSKEQYF.

The CDR3 loop reads CASSWLGQGSYEQYF. The CDR3 DNA sequence: TGTGCCAGCAGCTGGCTTGGACAGGGGTCCTACGAGCAGTACTTC. This chain uses TRBV6-2 or TRBV6-3 with TRBJ2-7; TRBD1 matches at 9 bases. CDR3 length: 15 residues. The V gene end was trimmed by 6 bases and the J gene end by 1 base; junction bases not matched to a gene: 7. Germline V gives CDR1 MNHEY, CDR2 SVGEGT.

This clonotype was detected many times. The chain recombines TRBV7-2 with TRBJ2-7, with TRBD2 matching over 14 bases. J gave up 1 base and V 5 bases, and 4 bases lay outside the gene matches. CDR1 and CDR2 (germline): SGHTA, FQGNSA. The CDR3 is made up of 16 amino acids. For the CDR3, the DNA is TGTGCCAGCAGCCTCGGACTAGCGGGAGGTTCCTACGAGCAGTACTTC. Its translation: CASSLGLAGGSYEQYF. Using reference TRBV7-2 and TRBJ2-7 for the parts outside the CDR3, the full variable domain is GAGVSQSPSNKVTEKGKDVELRCDPISGHTALYWYRQSLGQGLEFLIYFQGNSAPDKSGLPSDRFSAERTGGSVSTLTIQRTQQEDSAVYLCASSLGLAGGSYEQYFGPGTRLTVT.

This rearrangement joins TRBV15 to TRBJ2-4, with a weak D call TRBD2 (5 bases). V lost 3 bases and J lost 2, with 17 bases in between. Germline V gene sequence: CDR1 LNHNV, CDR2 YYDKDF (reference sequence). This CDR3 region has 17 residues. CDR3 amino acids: CATSRPVGEGTKNIQYF. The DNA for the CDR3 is TGTGCCACCAGCAGGCCGGTCGGGGAAGGGACCAAAAACATTCAGTACTTC.